The 9 T cell receptor beta chains below all came from one sample that was sequenced in a study of beta chain features in type 1 diabetes. Study conclusions and caveats: Moderate but significant shortening of TCRB CDR3s was recorded in all four CD4+ subsets from Type 1 diabetes patients.

Reverse transcription of all isolated RNA meant that expressed TCRB transcripts were sequenced. TCRdb's copy holds only in-frame clones and misses some; the assay was immunoSEQ multiplex PCR. Of a few hundred thousand clones listed, approximately 15% are singletons. What these receptors recognize is not known. The specimen sequenced was naive CD4+ T cells from blood. The source is a young man with type 1 diabetes.

This clone has a handful of counts. The chain recombines TRBV20-1 with TRBJ2-7; a weak D match, TRBD1 (6 bases). This CDR3 has 11 residues. Germline lookup yields CDR1 DFQATT and CDR2 SNEGSKA (reference sequence). With 4 bases removed from V and 4 bases from J, the gap between germline ends came to 8 bases. The CDR3 loop is CSATQGYEQYF. The CDR3 nucleotides read TGCAGTGCTACACAGGGATACGAGCAGTACTTC.

This clone turned up a few times. The same CDR3 also results from other DNA sequences found in this sample. The chain couples TRBV9 to TRBJ2-1; 9 positions agree with TRBD2. This CDR3 has 16 amino acids. V lost 3 bases and J lost 3; bases outside the gene matches: 7. CDR1 and CDR2 from the germline V gene are SGDLS and YYNGEE. Here the CDR3 reads CASSERGLAVYNEQFF. CDR3 nucleotides: TGTGCCAGCAGCGAGAGGGGACTAGCAGTCTACAATGAGCAGTTCTTC.

This chain uses TRBV29-1 with TRBJ1-2; D perhaps matches TRBD1 (5 bases). Trimming stripped 6 bases from V and 0 bases from J, with 17 bases between. The CDR3 covers 15 residues. Germline CDR1 is SQVTM and CDR2 is ANQGSEA. The DNA for the CDR3 is TGCAGCGTCGTGAAACTCGCCAGGGCTAACTATGGCTACACCTTC. This encodes CSVVKLARANYGYTF.

In this sample, this clone turned up a few times. The V and J genes are TRBV13 and TRBJ2-2; 10 positions match TRBD2. Germline CDR1 PRHDT, CDR2 FYEKMQ (reference sequence). The CDR3 is 16 amino acids. The trim removed 8 bases at V and 4 bases at J, leaving 10 bases unmatched. The CDR3 DNA follows: TGTGCCAGCCGAGCGAGGACTAGCGGTATCACCGGGGAGCTGTTTTTT. It yields the protein CASRARTSGITGELFF.

This clone appeared a few times. This chain connects TRBV14 to TRBJ1-1; D ambiguous. Trimming removed 4 bases from V and 5 bases from J, with 11 bases in between. Germline values: CDR1 SGHDN, CDR2 FVKESK. The CDR3 consists of 13 residues. The CDR3 DNA follows: TGTGCCAGCAGCCCTCACCCGGGAACTGAAGCTTTCTTT. Amino acids: CASSPHPGTEAFF. Supplemented by reference TRBV14 and TRBJ1-1, the full variable domain reads EAGVTQFPSHSVIEKGQTVTLRCDPISGHDNLYWYRRVMGKEIKFLLHFVKESKQDESGMPNNRFLAERTGGTYSTLKVQPAELEDSGVYFCASSPHPGTEAFFGQGTRLTVV.

The chain uses TRBV9 and TRBJ2-1, with D possibly TRBD1 on 6 matching bases. Deletions cut 3 bases from V and 8 bases from J, with 12 bases between. Germline CDR1 and CDR2: SGDLS and YYNGEE. The CDR3 length is 13 residues. CDR3 region: CASSGTQGYEQFF. As DNA, the CDR3 is TGTGCCAGCAGCGGGACTCAGGGGTATGAGCAGTTCTTC. The whole variable domain, filled in from reference TRBV9 and TRBJ2-1, reads DSGVTQTPKHLITATGQRVTLRCSPRSGDLSVYWYQQSLDQGLQFLIQYYNGEERAKGNILERFSAQQFPDLHSELNLSSLELGDSALYFCASSGTQGYEQFFGPGTRLTVL.

In this sample, this clone turned up a few times. The chain recombines TRBV6-6 with TRBJ2-3; TRBD2 aligns across 11 bases. The CDR3 has 15 amino acids. With V trimmed by 3 bases and J by 6 bases, 5 bases remained unmatched. In germline, CDR1 is MNHNY, CDR2 SVGAGI (reference sequence). CDR3 sequence: CASSYSIAGGDTQYF. The CDR3 region has the DNA TGTGCCAGCAGTTATTCGATAGCGGGAGGGGATACGCAGTATTTT.

The chain carries TRBV11-1 and TRBJ2-7; TRBD1 matches 9 bases. The V gene end was trimmed by 5 bases and the J gene end by 1 base; junction bases not matched to a gene: 9. The germline gives CDR1 SGHAT, CDR2 FQDESV (reference sequence). The CDR3 consists of 16 residues. CDR3 protein: CASSPPGQGFSYEQYF. The DNA of the CDR3 is TGTGCCAGCAGCCCACCAGGACAGGGGTTTTCCTACGAGCAGTACTTC. The full variable domain, in which reference TRBV11-1 and TRBJ2-7 provide the parts outside the CDR3, is EAEVAQSPRYKITEKSQAVAFWCDPISGHATLYWYRQILGQGPELLVQFQDESVVDDSQLPKDRFSAERLKGVDSTLKIQPAELGDSAMYLCASSPPGQGFSYEQYFGPGTRLTVT.

A few counts support this clone. CDR3 in DNA: TGTGCCAGCAGCTTCGGGGGGGAATCGCGAGAGCAGTACTTC. Its protein is CASSFGGESREQYF. The chain couples TRBV7-2 to TRBJ2-7; 8 nucleotides line up with TRBD2. The V segment lost 3 bases and the J segment 7 bases; nucleotides outside the gene matches: 8. The germline gives CDR1 SGHTA, CDR2 FQGNSA. This CDR3 has 14 amino acids. Complete variable domain (other parts from reference TRBV7-2 and TRBJ2-7): GAGVSQSPSNKVTEKGKDVELRCDPISGHTALYWYRQSLGQGLEFLIYFQGNSAPDKSGLPSDRFSAERTGGSVSTLTIQRTQQEDSAVYLCASSFGGESREQYFGPGTRLTVT.